This T cell receptor (beta chain) was identified during a study of blood T cell repertoires in COVID-19. Background on the study: Sites in the United States, Italy and Spain provided acute and convalescent COVID-19 samples. T cells, B-cell-depleted T cells, or PBMCs provided the cDNA or gDNA that served as material.

Per the original data handling: Counts of nucleated cells, estimated from reference gene primer amplification, were obtained. Libraries were prepared by immunoSEQ multiplex PCR; TCRdb keeps only in-frame clonotypes and omits some of them. That table supplies the V and J calls and clone size; D and trimming were determined from the DNA. The table shows around 250,000 clones, with around 78% occurring only once. With V trimmed by 0 bases and J by 4 bases, 5 bases remained unmatched. CDR3 length equals 15 residues. Germline V CDR1 and CDR2: SGHRS, YFSETQ. The material sequenced was peripheral blood. The chain is built from TRBV5-1 and TRBJ2-7; 9 bases fit TRBD1. The sequence was obtained from a man aged 55 to 69 who had recovered from COVID-19. The CDR3 coding sequence is TGCGCCAGCAGCTTGGCTGGACAGGGGTTGTACGAGCAGTACTTC. Translated: CASSLAGQGLYEQYF.